This T cell receptor (beta chain) was sequenced for a study of T cell responses to AZD1222 COVID-19 vaccine. General study results and limits: Regions left unmutated in variants are reportedly the target of nearly half of spike-specific TCRs. When two AZD1222 doses had been given, Spike-specific TCR breadth and depth rose. Most donors were white British and more were female, and clonal diversity was possibly underestimated.

Details on this clone: Its cognate antigen is unknown.

V lost 2 bases and J lost 7, with 12 bases in between. Per germline, CDR1 MNHEY and CDR2 SVGAGI. The CDR3 runs 15 residues. Measured with immunoSEQ multiplex PCR; TCRdb has only the in-frame clones, and not every one. The sample lists approximately 170,000 clones, around 90% seen once, with 0.85% to 1.2% in the top ten. This sample comprised peripheral blood, obtained 28 days after the second AZD1222 dose. The sequence was collected from an adult who received the AZD1222 COVID-19 vaccine. J is TRBJ1-6 and V is TRBV6-5; D is possibly TRBD1 (6 bases). CDR3 protein: CASSYDLGGNSPLHF. The CDR3 DNA reads TGTGCCAGCAGTTACGACTTAGGGGGAAATTCACCCCTCCACTTT.